The T cell receptor beta chain under discussion was sequenced for a study of graft-versus-host responses after intestinal transplantation. This clone was seen only a few times. Trimming at V came to 2 bases and at J to 6 bases, leaving 4 bases not matched to a gene. Germline-derived CDR1 and CDR2 are SGHTA and FQGNSA. The CDR3 loop spans 14 amino acids. The assay was immunoSEQ multiplex PCR, and TCRdb's table has in-frame clones only and misses some. The table includes approximately 4,300 clones, roughly 21% detected once. This TCR came from a human patient who was an organ donor for intestinal transplantation. The source was alloreactive CD4+ T cells from a mixed lymphocyte reaction culture, collected before transplantation. The subset denotes: CFSE-low proliferating T cells sorted from roughly six-day pre-transplant mixed lymphocyte reaction (GvH or HvG direction). The V call is TRBV7-2, the J call TRBJ1-5, with TRBD1 identical over 7 bases. In DNA form, the CDR3 reads TGTGCCAGCAGCTTAAGACAGGGCGCTCAGCCCCAGCATTTT. It encodes CASSLRQGAQPQHF.